Listed below are T cell receptor beta chains from one sample, sequenced in a study of T cell responses to AZD1222 COVID-19 vaccine. Only in-frame clones appear in the TCRdb table, and some are missing; sequencing was by immunoSEQ multiplex PCR. The table has roughly 90,000 clones, 80% to 90% seen once; the top ten hold roughly 6.5%. Sequencing used peripheral blood, obtained on day 0 of AZD1222 vaccination. Receptors were obtained from an adult in good health. Both conserved end residues are part of each CDR3. D genes are given only for firm matches. Clone size is shown for a subset of rows, as once, few, many or a class of expanded clone.

TRBJ1-4 NA 12 TRBV5-1 NA CASRRDYGKLFF TGCGCCAGCAGACGGGACTACGGAAAACTGTTTTTT
TRBJ1-6 TRBD1 14 TRBV9 NA CASSATGSGSPLHF TGTGCCAGCAGCGCGACAGGGTCGGGGTCACCCCTCCACTTT
TRBJ2-2 NA 14 TRBV5-1 NA CASSLLQNTGELFF TGCGCCAGCAGCTTGCTCCAGAACACCGGGGAGCTGTTTTTT
TRBJ2-7 NA 13 TRBV3-1/TRBV3-2 NA CASTRGAGCEQYF TGTGCCAGCACGAGGGGCGCCGGGTGCGAGCAGTACTTC
TRBJ2-1 TRBD2 16 TRBV2 NA CASRGLAGGPHNEQFF TGTGCCAGCAGGGGACTAGCGGGAGGGCCCCACAATGAGCAGTTCTTC
TRBJ1-2 NA 14 TRBV18 NA CASSPKADPGGYTF TGTGCCAGCTCACCAAAGGCGGACCCGGGGGGCTACACCTTC
TRBJ1-2 NA 12 TRBV27 NA CASSFPGGGYTF TGTGCCAGCAGTTTCCCCGGTGGGGGCTACACCTTC
TRBJ1-2 NA 15 TRBV9 NA CASSAFDTENYGYTF TGTGCCAGCAGCGCCTTCGACACGGAGAACTATGGCTACACCTTC
TRBJ2-7 TRBD1 13 TRBV27 few CASRPTGVGEQYF TGTGCCAGCAGGCCGACAGGGGTTGGGGAGCAGTACTTC
TRBJ2-1 NA 16 TRBV7-7 NA CASSPVRGPAYNEQFF TGTGCTAGCAGCCCAGTTAGGGGACCTGCCTACAATGAGCAGTTCTTC
TRBJ1-1 NA 13 TRBV19 NA CASSLSRGTEAFF TGTGCCAGTAGTCTCTCCAGGGGCACTGAAGCTTTCTTT
TRBJ1-5 TRBD1 14 TRBV7-9 few CASSRTGANQPQHF TGTGCCAGCAGCCGGACAGGGGCAAATCAGCCCCAGCATTTT
TRBJ2-3 NA 18 TRBV29-1 NA CSVSGVERVLASTDTQYF TGCAGCGTGTCAGGGGTGGAGCGGGTACTTGCTAGCACAGATACGCAGTATTTT
TRBJ2-5 NA 13 TRBV12-3/TRBV12-4 NA CASSFSKGGTQYF TGTGCCAGCAGTTTCTCAAAGGGGGGGACCCAGTACTTC
TRBJ1-1 NA 13 TRBV24-1 NA CATSDPGLQKAFF TGTGCCACCAGTGATCCTGGGCTGCAGAAAGCTTTCTTT
TRBJ1-4 NA 11 TRBV19 NA CASSDAEKLFF TGTGCCAGTAGTGACGCTGAAAAACTGTTTTTT
TRBJ1-2 NA 14 TRBV19 NA CASSIPRVGYGYTF TGTGCCAGTAGTATACCCAGGGTTGGGTATGGCTACACCTTC
TRBJ1-2 NA 12 TRBV12-3/TRBV12-4 NA CASSQDRYGYTF TGTGCCAGCAGTCAAGACAGATATGGCTACACCTTC
TRBJ1-5 NA 11 TRBV23-1 NA CASSPDQPQHF TGCGCCAGCAGTCCCGATCAGCCCCAGCATTTT
TRBJ2-5 NA 14 TRBV11-3 NA CASHSSTYQETQYF TGTGCCAGCCATTCTTCGACATACCAAGAGACCCAGTACTTC
TRBJ2-7 NA 13 TRBV11-1 NA CASSQDLSYEQYF TGTGCCAGCAGCCAGGACCTGTCCTACGAGCAGTACTTC
TRBJ1-2 NA 13 TRBV5-1 NA CASSYSPEGGYTF TGCGCCAGCAGCTACTCCCCGGAGGGTGGCTACACCTTC
TRBJ2-1 TRBD2 16 TRBV7-2 NA CASSRMGLTSYNEQFF TGTGCCAGCAGCCGGATGGGACTAACCTCCTACAATGAGCAGTTCTTC
TRBJ2-4 TRBD1 15 TRBV6-5 NA CASSDRVGAKNIQYF TGTGCCAGCAGCGACAGGGTCGGGGCCAAAAACATTCAGTACTTC
TRBJ2-1 TRBD1 13 TRBV7-2 NA CASSSRTGDEQFF TGTGCCAGCAGCTCGAGGACAGGGGACGAGCAGTTCTTC
TRBJ2-5 TRBD2 16 TRBV14 NA CASSQNREGPWETQYF TGTGCCAGCAGCCAAAATCGGGAGGGCCCTTGGGAGACCCAGTACTTC
TRBJ1-6 TRBD1 15 TRBV9 once CASSSGQGDNSPLHF TGTGCCAGCAGCTCCGGACAGGGTGATAATTCACCCCTCCACTTT
TRBJ2-1 NA 19 TRBV10-3 NA CAISESETSRDSSYNEQFF TGTGCCATCAGTGAGTCAGAAACTTCCAGGGACTCCTCCTACAATGAGCAGTTCTTC
TRBJ1-4 TRBD1 15 TRBV7-9 NA CASSLPRQGDEKLFF TGTGCCAGCAGCTTACCGCGGCAGGGGGATGAAAAACTGTTTTTT
TRBJ2-7 NA 14 TRBV3-1/TRBV3-2 NA CASSQDRGGYEQYF TGTGCCAGCAGCCAAGACAGGGGAGGCTACGAGCAGTACTTC
TRBJ2-7 TRBD1 21 TRBV10-3 NA CAISESNLVRRTRDSFYEQYF TGTGCCATCAGTGAGTCGAATCTGGTCCGTCGAACCCGGGACAGCTTCTACGAGCAGTACTTC
TRBJ2-2 NA 16 TRBV5-1 NA CASSLMPTGTTGELFF TGCGCCAGCAGCTTGATGCCAACGGGCACCACCGGGGAGCTGTTTTTT
TRBJ1-6 NA 15 TRBV11-2 NA CASSRNRGENSPLHF TGTGCCAGCAGCAGGAATCGGGGGGAAAATTCACCCCTCCACTTT